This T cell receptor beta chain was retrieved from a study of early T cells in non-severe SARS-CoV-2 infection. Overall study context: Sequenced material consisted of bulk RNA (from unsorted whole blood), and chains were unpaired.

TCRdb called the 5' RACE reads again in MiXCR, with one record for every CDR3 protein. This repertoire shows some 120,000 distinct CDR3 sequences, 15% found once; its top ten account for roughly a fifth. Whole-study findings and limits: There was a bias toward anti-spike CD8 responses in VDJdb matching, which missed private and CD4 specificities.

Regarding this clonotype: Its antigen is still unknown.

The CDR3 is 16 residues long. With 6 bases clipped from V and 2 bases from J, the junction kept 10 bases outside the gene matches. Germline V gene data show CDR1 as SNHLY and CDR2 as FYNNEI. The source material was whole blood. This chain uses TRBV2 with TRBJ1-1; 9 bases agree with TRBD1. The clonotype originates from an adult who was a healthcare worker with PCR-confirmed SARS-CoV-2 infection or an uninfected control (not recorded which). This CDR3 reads CASSGDRAGTNTEAFF. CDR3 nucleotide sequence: TGTGCCAGCAGCGGGGACAGGGCTGGGACTAACACTGAAGCTTTCTTT.